The present entry profiles one T cell receptor beta chain with its context. The sample originates from a study of blood T cell repertoires in COVID-19. Looking at the study overall: Samples representing acute and convalescent COVID-19 were sourced from the United States, Italy and Spain. T cells, B-cell-depleted T cells, or PBMCs provided the cDNA or gDNA that served as material.

The CDR3 covers 16 residues. As originally analysed: Counts of nucleated cells, estimated from reference gene primer amplification, were obtained. Measured with immunoSEQ multiplex PCR; TCRdb has only the in-frame clones, and not every one. D and trimming come from the DNA, and the V and J calls and clone size come from that table. The repertoire consists of 200,000 to 250,000 clones, with approximately 90% occurring once and the leading ten covering 3.5% to 4.5%. The TCR originated in a man aged 50-59 years with acute or convalescent COVID-19. The chain has TRBV21-1 and TRBJ1-2; the D call TRBD1 from the table was never checked on the DNA. TRBV21-1 is classified as a pseudogene. Sequenced input: peripheral blood. CDR3 region: CASSKGRTGGIYGYTF. The DNA of the CDR3 is TGTGCCAGCAGCAAAGGAAGGACAGGGGGAATCTATGGCTACACCTTC.